This T cell receptor (beta chain) was identified in a study of OX40 agonist ivuxolimab in advanced cancers. Overall study context: Patients received ivuxolimab, an intravenous treatment, every 2 weeks at 0.01 to 10 mg/kg. Subjects had a mean age of approximately 60 years, with a range of 23 to 79; about 83% were male.

Trimming at V came to 5 bases and at J to 6 bases, leaving 8 bases not matched to a gene. Germline-derived CDR1 and CDR2 are LNHDA and SQIVND (reference sequence). This CDR3 has 15 residues. The data were produced by immunoSEQ multiplex PCR, yet TCRdb's version contains in-frame clones alone and is incomplete. The sample records about 58,000 clones, approximately 88% being singletons. Sequenced material: CD4+ or CD8+ T cells sorted from blood, taken in a trial of the OX40 agonist ivuxolimab. The chain links TRBV19 to TRBJ2-7, with TRBD1 matching 12 bases. This clonotype originated in an adult with an advanced solid tumor such as melanoma, head and neck, liver or kidney cancer. CDR3 DNA sequence: TGTGCCAGTAGTGTACCGGGACAGGGGGCTGGCGAGCAGTACTTC. Protein: CASSVPGQGAGEQYF.